This T cell receptor beta chain is from a study of regulatory T cells in long-lasting Graves disease. Library construction for TCR beta used iRepertoire HTBI primers and Arm-PCR of CDR3 regions. TCRdb re-called the multiplex PCR reads through MiXCR, storing one row per CDR3 protein. The sample yields hundreds of thousands of distinct CDR3 sequences, less than 15% seen once. Of note for this clonotype: A much more abundant neighbour one base away suggests this may be a read error.

Regarding time point: newly diagnosed GD, antithyroid drugs for less than 3 months. Researchers made the TCR library from RNA that was extracted from PBMCs. These data were also filed under a second study, of T cells in Graves' hyperthyroidism and ophthalmopathy.

The source of this sequence is a young man with Graves disease. Here the sequenced sample was peripheral blood mononuclear cells (PBMCs), taken at new diagnosis, from a patient treated with antithyroid drugs.

CDR3 in DNA: TGTGCCACCAGTGAGGAGGGGACGGAAAACTATGGCTGCACCTTC. This encodes CATSEEGTENYGCTF. V gene TRBV24-1 combines with J gene TRBJ1-2; tentatively, D is TRBD1 (5 bases). The CDR3 runs 15 residues. CDR1 KGHDR and CDR2 SFDVKD come from the germline V gene.